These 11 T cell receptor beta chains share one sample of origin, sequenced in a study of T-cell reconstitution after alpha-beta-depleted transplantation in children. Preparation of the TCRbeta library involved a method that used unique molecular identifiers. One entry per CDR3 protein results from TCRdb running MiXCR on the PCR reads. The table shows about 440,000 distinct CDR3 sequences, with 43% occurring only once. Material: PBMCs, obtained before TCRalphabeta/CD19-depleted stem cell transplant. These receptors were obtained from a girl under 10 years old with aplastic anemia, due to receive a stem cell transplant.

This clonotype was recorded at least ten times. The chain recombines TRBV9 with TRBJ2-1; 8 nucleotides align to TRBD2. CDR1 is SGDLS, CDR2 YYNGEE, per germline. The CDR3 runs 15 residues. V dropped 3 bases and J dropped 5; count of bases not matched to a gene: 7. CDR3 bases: TGTGCCAGCAGCGCAAGCGGGAGAGGGGACAATGAGCAGTTCTTC. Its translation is CASSASGRGDNEQFF.

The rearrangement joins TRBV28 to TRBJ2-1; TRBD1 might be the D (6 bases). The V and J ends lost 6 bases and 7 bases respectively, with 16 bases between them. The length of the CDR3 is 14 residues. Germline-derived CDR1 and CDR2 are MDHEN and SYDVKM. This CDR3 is CASRGHPAANEQFF. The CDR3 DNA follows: TGTGCCAGCAGGGGACATCCTGCGGCGAATGAGCAGTTCTTC.

The CDR3 loop reads CASSRLRENTEAFF. The CDR3 DNA follows: TGTGCCAGCTCACGTTTGAGGGAGAACACTGAAGCTTTCTTT. The V call is TRBV18, the J call TRBJ1-1; D gene uncertain. The CDR3 consists of 14 residues. V lost 4 bases and J lost 1, with 10 bases in between. Germline CDR1 is KGHSH and CDR2 is LQKENI.

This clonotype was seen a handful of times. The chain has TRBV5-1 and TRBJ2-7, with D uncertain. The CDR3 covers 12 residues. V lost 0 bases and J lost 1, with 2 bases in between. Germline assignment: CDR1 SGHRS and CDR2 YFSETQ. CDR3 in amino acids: CASSLESYEQYF. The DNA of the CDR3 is TGCGCCAGCAGCTTGGAATCCTACGAGCAGTACTTC.

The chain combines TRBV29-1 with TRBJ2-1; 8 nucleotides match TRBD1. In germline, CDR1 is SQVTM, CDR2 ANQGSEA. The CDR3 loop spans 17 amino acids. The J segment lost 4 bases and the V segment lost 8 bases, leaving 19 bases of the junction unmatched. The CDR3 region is CSIFGGQANPLYNEQFF. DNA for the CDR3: TGCAGCATCTTCGGGGGACAGGCGAATCCCCTATACAATGAGCAGTTCTTC.

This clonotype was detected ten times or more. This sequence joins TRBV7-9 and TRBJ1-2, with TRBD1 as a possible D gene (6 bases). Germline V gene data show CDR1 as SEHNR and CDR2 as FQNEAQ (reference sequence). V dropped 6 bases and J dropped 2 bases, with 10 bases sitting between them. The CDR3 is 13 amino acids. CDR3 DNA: TGTGCCAGCAGGGAGGGGGTGAACTATGGCTACACCTTC. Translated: CASREGVNYGYTF.

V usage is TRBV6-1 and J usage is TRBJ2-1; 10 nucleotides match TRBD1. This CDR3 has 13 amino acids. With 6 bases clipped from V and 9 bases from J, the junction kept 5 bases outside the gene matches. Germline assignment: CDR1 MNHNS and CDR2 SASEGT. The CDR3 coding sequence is TGTGCCAGCAGCGACAGGGGGCGGGGTGAGCAGTTCTTC. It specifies CASSDRGRGEQFF.

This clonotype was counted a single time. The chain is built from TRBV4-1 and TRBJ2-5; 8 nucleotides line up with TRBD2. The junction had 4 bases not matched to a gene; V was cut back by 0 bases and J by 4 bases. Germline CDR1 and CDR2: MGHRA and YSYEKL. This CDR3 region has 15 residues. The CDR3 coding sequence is TGCGCCAGCAGCCAAGAACTAGCGGCGAGAGAGACCCAGTACTTC. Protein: CASSQELAARETQYF.

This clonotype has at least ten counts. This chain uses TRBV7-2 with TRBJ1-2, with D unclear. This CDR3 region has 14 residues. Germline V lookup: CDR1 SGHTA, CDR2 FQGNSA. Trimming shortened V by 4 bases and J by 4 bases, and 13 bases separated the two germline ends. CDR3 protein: CASSSPNRVYGYTF. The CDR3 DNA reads TGTGCCAGCAGCTCCCCGAATCGGGTCTATGGCTACACCTTC.

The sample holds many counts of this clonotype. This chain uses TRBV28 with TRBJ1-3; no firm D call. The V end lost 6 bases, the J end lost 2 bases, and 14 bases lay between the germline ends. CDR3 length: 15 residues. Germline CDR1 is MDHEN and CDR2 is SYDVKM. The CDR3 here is CASRARSNAGNTIYF. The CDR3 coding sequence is TGTGCCAGCAGAGCCCGGTCTAACGCTGGAAACACCATATATTTT.

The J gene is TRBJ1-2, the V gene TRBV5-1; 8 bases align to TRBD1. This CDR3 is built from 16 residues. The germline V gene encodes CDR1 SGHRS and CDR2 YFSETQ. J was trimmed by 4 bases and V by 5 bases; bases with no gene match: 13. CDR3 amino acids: CASRPPPGQGAYGYTF. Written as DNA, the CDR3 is TGCGCCAGCAGGCCCCCTCCCGGACAGGGCGCCTATGGCTACACCTTC. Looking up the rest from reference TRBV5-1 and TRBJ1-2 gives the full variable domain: KAGVTQTPRYLIKTRGQQVTLSCSPISGHRSVSWYQQTPGQGLQFLFEYFSETQRNKGNFPGRFSGRQFSNSRSEMNVSTLELGDSALYLCASRPPPGQGAYGYTFGSGTRLTVV.